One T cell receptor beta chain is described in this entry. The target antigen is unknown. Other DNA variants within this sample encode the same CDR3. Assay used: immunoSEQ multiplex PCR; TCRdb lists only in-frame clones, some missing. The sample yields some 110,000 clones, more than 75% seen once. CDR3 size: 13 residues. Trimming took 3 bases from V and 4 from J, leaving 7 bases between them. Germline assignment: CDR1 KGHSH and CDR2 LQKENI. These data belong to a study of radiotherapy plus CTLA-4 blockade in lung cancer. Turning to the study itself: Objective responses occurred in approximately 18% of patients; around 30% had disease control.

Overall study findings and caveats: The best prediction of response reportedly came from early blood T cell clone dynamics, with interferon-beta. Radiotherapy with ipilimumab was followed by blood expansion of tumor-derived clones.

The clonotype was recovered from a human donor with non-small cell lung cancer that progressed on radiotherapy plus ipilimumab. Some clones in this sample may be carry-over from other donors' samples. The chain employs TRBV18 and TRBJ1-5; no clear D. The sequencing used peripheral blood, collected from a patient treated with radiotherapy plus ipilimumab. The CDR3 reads CASSPGSNQPQHF. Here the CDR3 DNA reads TGTGCCAGCTCACCGGGGAGTAATCAGCCCCAGCATTTT.